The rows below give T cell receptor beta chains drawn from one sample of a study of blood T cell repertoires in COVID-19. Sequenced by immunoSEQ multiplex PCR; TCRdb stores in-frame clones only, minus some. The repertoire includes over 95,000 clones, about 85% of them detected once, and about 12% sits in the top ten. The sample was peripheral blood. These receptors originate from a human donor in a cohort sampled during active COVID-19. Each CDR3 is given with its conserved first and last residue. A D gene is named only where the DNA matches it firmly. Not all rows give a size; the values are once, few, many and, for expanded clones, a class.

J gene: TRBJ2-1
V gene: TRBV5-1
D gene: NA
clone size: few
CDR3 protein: CASSLPGNEQFF
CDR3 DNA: TGCGCCAGCAGCTTACCCGGCAATGAGCAGTTCTTC

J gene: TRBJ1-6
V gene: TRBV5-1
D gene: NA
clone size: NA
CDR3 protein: CASSLGGGFPRFDSPLHF
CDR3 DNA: TGCGCCAGCAGCTTGGGGGGAGGATTCCCTCGATTTGATTCACCCCTCCACTTT

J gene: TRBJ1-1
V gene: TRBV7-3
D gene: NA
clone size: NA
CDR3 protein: CASSPRGGLSEAFF
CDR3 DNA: TGTGCCAGCAGCCCCAGGGGAGGGTTGTCTGAAGCTTTCTTT

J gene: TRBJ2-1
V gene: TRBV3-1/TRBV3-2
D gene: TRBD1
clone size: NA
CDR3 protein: CASSQLGTGGWYNEQFF
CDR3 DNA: TGTGCCAGCAGCCAACTCGGGACAGGGGGCTGGTACAATGAGCAGTTCTTC

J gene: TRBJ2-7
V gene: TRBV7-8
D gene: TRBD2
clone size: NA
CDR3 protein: CASSRGQSGGASYEQYF
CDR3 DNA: TGTGCCAGCTCGCGCGGACAGAGCGGGGGGGCCTCGTACGAGCAGTACTTC

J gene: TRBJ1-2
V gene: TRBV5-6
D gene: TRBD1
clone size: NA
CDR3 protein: CASSLWQGENYGYTF
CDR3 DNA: TGTGCCAGCAGCTTGTGGCAGGGGGAAAACTATGGCTACACCTTC

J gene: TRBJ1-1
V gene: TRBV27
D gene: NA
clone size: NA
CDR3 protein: CASRPGLENTEAFF
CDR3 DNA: TGTGCCAGCAGGCCGGGACTCGAGAACACTGAAGCTTTCTTT

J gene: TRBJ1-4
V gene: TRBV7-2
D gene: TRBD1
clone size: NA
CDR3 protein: CASSLTDRSNEKLFF
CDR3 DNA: TGTGCCAGCAGCTTAACGGACAGGTCTAATGAAAAACTGTTTTTT

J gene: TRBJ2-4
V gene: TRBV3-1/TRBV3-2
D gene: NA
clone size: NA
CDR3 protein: CASSQGLEVQYF
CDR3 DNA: TGTGCCAGCAGCCAAGGCCTAGAAGTTCAGTACTTC

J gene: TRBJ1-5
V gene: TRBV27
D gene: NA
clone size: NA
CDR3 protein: CAVKRSGFGNQPQHF
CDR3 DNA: TGTGCCGTTAAAAGGTCAGGGTTCGGCAATCAGCCCCAGCATTTT

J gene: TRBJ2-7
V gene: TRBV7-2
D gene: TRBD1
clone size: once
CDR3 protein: CASSFHPGQGAYEQYF
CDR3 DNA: TGTGCCAGCAGCTTTCATCCGGGACAGGGAGCCTACGAGCAGTACTTC

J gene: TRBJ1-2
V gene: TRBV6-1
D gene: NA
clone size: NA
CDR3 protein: CASSEDTQRGLMYGYTF
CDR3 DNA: TGTGCCAGCAGTGAAGACACCCAAAGGGGTCTAATGTATGGCTACACCTTC

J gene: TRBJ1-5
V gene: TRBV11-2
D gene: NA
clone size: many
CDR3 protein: CASSLSDSNQPQHF
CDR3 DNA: TGTGCCAGCAGCTTGTCAGATAGCAATCAGCCCCAGCATTTT

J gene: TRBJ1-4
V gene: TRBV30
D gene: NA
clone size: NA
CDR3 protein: CAWGLGGASARATNEKLFF
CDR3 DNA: TGTGCCTGGGGACTGGGGGGGGCGTCAGCCCGAGCAACTAATGAAAAACTGTTTTTT

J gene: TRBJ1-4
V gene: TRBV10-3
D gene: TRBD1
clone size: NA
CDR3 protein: CAISADRVEKLFF
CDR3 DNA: TGTGCCATCAGTGCCGACAGGGTTGAAAAACTGTTTTTT

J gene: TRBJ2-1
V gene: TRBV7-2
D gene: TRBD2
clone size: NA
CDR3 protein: CASSFTPGAGGRGEQFF
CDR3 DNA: TGTGCCAGCAGCTTCACCCCGGGAGCGGGGGGGCGGGGTGAGCAGTTCTTC

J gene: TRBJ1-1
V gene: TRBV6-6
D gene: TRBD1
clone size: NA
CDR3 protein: CASSSGQGGAFF
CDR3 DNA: TGTGCCAGCAGCTCCGGACAGGGCGGGGCTTTCTTT

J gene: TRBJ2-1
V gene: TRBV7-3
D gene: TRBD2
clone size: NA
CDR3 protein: CASSLTSGGLRNEQFF
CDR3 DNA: TGTGCCAGCAGCTTGACTAGCGGGGGTCTCCGTAATGAGCAGTTCTTC

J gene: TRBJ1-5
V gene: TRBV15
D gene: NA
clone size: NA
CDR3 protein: CATSRLNQPQHF
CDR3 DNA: TGTGCCACCAGCAGACTCAATCAGCCCCAGCATTTT

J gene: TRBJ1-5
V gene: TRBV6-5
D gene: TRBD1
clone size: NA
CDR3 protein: CASRDRGFNQPQHF
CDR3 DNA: TGTGCCAGCAGAGACAGGGGTTTTAATCAGCCCCAGCATTTT

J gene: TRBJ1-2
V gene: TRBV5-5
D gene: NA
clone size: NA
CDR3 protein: CASSLAQGDYGYTF
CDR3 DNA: TGTGCCAGCAGCTTGGCCCAGGGCGACTATGGCTACACCTTC

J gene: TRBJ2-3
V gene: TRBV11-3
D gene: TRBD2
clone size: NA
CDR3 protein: CASSPSRTRDTQYF
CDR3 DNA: TGTGCCAGCAGCCCTTCCCGGACTAGAGATACGCAGTATTTT

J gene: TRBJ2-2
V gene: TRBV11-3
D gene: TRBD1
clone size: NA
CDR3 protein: CASSLTLIRGRNTGELFF
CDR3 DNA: TGTGCCAGCAGCTTAACGTTAATCAGGGGGAGGAACACCGGGGAGCTGTTTTTT

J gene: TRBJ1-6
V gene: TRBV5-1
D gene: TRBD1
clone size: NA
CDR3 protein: CASSQGQATGNSPLHF
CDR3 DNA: TGCGCCAGCAGCCAGGGACAGGCTACGGGTAATTCACCCCTCCACTTT

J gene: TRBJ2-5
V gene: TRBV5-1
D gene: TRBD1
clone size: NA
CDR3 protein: CASSLETGRETQYF
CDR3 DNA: TGCGCCAGCAGCTTGGAGACAGGGAGAGAGACCCAGTACTTC

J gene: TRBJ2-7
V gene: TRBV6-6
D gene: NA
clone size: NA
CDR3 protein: CASSYSIPSRSYEQYF
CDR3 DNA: TGTGCCAGCAGTTACTCGATCCCTAGCAGATCCTACGAGCAGTACTTC

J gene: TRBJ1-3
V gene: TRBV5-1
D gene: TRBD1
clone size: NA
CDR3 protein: CASSSDRGASGNTIYF
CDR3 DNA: TGCGCCAGCAGCTCCGACAGGGGAGCCTCTGGAAACACCATATATTTT

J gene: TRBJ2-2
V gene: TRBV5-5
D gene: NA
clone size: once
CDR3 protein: CASQARDNTGELFF
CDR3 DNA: TGTGCCAGCCAGGCGAGGGATAACACCGGGGAGCTGTTTTTT

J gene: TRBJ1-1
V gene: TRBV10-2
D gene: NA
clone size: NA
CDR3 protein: CASSESRLNTEAFF
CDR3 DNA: TGCGCCAGCAGTGAGTCCAGGCTTAACACTGAAGCTTTCTTT